In its sample, the clone carrying this T cell receptor (beta chain) was seen many times. Its antigen is not identified. Germline V gene sequence: CDR1 SGHRS, CDR2 YFSETQ. Between the trimmed V and J ends, which lost 0 bases and 2 bases, there was a span of 13 bases. The CDR3 totals 16 residues. This specimen belongs to a study of blood T cells in healthy people across ages. The study, taken as a whole, reports: While age rose, TCR beta diversity per million T cells dropped in a roughly linear way.

Healthy individuals of Caucasian origin from Russia, aged roughly 6 to 90, served as donors. Isolation yielded PBMCs, at least 7 million per sample, in every case. Next came a second PCR, run for about 6 to 11 cycles, which used a sample-barcoded 5' primer along with a J-beta primer mix. TCRdb processed the 5' RACE reads anew with MiXCR; each CDR3 protein has one entry. The sample carries about 780,000 distinct CDR3 sequences, 46% recorded once. The chain is built from TRBV5-1 and TRBJ2-3; the D gene could be TRBD1 or TRBD2 (5 bases each). Input material: blood. This clonotype was obtained from a man at least 80 years old in good health. The CDR3: CASSLEGRTLTDTQYF. The CDR3 DNA sequence: TGCGCCAGCAGCTTGGAGGGGCGGACTCTCACAGATACGCAGTATTTT.